The clone carrying this T cell receptor beta chain was detected many times. These data come from a study of molecular identifiers for immune sequencing clone quantification. V lost 2 bases, J lost 7 bases, and 14 bases lay in between. The germline V gene has CDR1 MNHEY and CDR2 SVGAGI. The CDR3 spans 14 residues. Libraries used roughly 20,000 to 1,000,000 sorted naive CD8 T cells and 10%, 30% or 50% RNA input. TCRdb ran MiXCR on the PCR reads and lists one entry per CDR3 protein. The sample gives approximately 630,000 distinct CDR3 sequences, 25% of which show up once; around 0.78% is in the top ten. Source material: naive CD8+ T cells from blood, with Jurkat cell RNA spiked in. Subset reported: FACS-sorted CD8+CD4-CCR7+CD45RA+ naive T cells. This rearrangement joins TRBV6-5 to TRBJ1-1, with D tentatively TRBD1 (5 bases). The receptor's source is a human donor in good health. Some libraries in this study had Jurkat cell RNA spiked in. CDR3 amino acids: CASSYGTTGLEAFF. In DNA, the CDR3 is TGTGCCAGCAGTTACGGGACGACGGGCCTTGAAGCTTTCTTT.